This T cell receptor (beta chain) was profiled in a study of OX40 agonist ivuxolimab in advanced cancers. Looking at the study overall: A mean age of roughly 66 years, range about 20 to 79, was recorded, and around 85% were male.

This clone was seen just once. Its target is not known. Study-level points and caveats: CD8+ T cells averaged more expanded clones than CD4+.

TCRdb keeps only in-frame clones here, not all; method: immunoSEQ multiplex PCR. Of about 73,000 clones listed, more than 70% are singletons. Blood sampling took place at baseline, cycle 4 day 1, and cycle 7 day 1. J lost 4 bases, V lost 5 bases, and 7 bases had no gene match. Germline lookup yields CDR1 MDHEN and CDR2 SYDVKM. The CDR3 length is 14 residues. The sequence was collected from an adult with an advanced solid tumor such as melanoma, head and neck, liver or kidney cancer. The material was CD4+ or CD8+ T cells sorted from blood, obtained in a trial of the OX40 agonist ivuxolimab. The chain carries TRBV28 and TRBJ1-2; 7 positions match TRBD1. The CDR3 loop is CASSAPGQIYGYTF. The CDR3, as DNA: TGTGCCAGCAGTGCGCCGGGACAGATCTATGGCTACACCTTC.